This T cell receptor (beta chain) is drawn from a study of tumor-infiltrating lymphocytes in primary liver carcinoma. Note on this clonotype: The junction does not match germline at one end; this may be a read error.

A constant-region primer primed TCR beta cDNA synthesis from 450 to 550 ng of total RNA. Generation of the TCR beta libraries relied on three nested multiplex PCR rounds using slightly modified ARM-PCR. PCR rounds one and two used TRBV1-TRBV30 forward primers with a C-beta reverse primer for around 9 cycles each. TCRdb fed the multiplex PCR reads into MiXCR, producing one record per CDR3 protein. This sample has approximately 64,000 distinct CDR3 sequences; about 65% occur once, and the top ten carry about 40%. The CDR3 is made up of 13 amino acids. Germline CDR1 SQVTM, CDR2 ANQGSEA. The source material, about 18-31 mg of unsorted bulk tissue, was used to co-extract RNA and DNA.

This TCR was recovered from a man in his forties with primary liver carcinoma and hepatitis B virus infection. V usage is TRBV29-1 and J usage is TRBJ2-2, with D tentatively TRBD2 (5 bases). The material sequenced was liver tumor tissue from sampling region 4. Specified subset: tumor region T4, right-lateral pole. Written as DNA, the CDR3 is TGCAGCGTTGATCCCAGGAACACCGGGAAGCTGTTTTTT. Translation: CSVDPRNTGKLFF.